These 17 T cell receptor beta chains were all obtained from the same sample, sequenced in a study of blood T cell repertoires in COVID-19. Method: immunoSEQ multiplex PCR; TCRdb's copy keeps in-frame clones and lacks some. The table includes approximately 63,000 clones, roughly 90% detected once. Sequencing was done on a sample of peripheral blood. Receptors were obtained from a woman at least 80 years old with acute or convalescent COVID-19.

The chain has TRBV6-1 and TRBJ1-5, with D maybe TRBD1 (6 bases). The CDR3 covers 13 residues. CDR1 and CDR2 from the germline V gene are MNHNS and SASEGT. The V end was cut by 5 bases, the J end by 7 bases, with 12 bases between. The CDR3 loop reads CASSRGYEQPQHF. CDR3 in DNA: TGTGCCAGCAGTAGGGGGTATGAACAGCCCCAGCATTTT.

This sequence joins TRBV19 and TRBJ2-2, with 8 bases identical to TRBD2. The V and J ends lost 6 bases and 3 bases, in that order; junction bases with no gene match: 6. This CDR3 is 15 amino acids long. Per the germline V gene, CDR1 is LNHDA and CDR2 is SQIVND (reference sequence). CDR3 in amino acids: CASSMKRGYTGELFF. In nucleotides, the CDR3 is TGTGCCAGTAGCATGAAGCGGGGGTACACCGGGGAGCTGTTTTTT.

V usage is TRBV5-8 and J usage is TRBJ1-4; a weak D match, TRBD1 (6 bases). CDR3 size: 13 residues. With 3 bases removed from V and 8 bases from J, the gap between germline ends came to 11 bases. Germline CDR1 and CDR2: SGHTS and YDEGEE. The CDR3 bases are TGTGCCAGCAGCTCACGGCAGGGGGAAAAACTGTTTTTT. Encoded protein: CASSSRQGEKLFF.

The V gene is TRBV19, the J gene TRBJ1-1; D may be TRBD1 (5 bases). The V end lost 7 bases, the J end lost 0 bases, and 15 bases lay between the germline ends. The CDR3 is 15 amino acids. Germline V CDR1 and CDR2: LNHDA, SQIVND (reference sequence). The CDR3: CASNSFGAVNTEAFF. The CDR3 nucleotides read TGTGCCAGTAATAGCTTTGGGGCCGTGAACACTGAAGCTTTCTTT.

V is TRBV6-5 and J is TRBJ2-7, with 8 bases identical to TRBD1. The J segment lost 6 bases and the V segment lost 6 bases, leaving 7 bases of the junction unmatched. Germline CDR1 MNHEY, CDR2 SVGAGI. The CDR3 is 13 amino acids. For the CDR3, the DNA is TGTGCCAGCAGGGCCGGGACAGGCACCGAGCAGTACTTC. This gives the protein CASRAGTGTEQYF.

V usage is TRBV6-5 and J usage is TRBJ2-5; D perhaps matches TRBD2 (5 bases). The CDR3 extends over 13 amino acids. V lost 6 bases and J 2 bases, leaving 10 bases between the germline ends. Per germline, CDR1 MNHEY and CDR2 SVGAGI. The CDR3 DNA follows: TGTGCCAGCAGGTCAGCGGCTCAAGAGACCCAGTACTTC. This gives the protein CASRSAAQETQYF.

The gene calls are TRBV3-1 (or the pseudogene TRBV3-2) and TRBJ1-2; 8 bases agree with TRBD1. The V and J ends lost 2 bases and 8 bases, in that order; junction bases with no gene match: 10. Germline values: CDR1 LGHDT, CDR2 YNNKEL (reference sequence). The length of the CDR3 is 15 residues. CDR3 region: CASSQPGQGVYGYTF. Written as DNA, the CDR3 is TGTGCCAGCAGCCAACCCGGACAGGGAGTTTACGGCTACACCTTC.

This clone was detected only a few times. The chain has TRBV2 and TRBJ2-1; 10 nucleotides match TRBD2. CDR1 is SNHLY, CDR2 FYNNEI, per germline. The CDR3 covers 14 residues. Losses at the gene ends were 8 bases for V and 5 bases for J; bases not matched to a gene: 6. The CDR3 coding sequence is TGTGCCAGCTCGGGGACTAGCGCCGACAATGAGCAGTTCTTC. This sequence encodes CASSGTSADNEQFF.

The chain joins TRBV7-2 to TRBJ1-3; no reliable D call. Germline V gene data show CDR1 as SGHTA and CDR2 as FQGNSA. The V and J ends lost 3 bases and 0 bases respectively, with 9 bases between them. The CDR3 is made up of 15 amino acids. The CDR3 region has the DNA TGTGCCAGCAGCTTGGGCAGCCACTCTGGAAACACCATATATTTT. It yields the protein CASSLGSHSGNTIYF.

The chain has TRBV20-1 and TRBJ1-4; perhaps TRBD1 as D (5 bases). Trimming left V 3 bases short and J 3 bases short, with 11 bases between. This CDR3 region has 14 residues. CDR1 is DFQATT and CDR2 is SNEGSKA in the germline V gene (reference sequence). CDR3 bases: TGCAGTGCTAGTAGGGGCCAGTCTAATGAAAAACTGTTTTTT. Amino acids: CSASRGQSNEKLFF.

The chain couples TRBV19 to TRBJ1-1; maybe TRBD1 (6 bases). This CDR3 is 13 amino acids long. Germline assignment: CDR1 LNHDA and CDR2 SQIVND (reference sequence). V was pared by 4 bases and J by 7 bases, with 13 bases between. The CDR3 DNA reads TGTGCCAGTAGTAGGCAGGGGAGCGGTGAAGCTTTCTTT. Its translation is CASSRQGSGEAFF.

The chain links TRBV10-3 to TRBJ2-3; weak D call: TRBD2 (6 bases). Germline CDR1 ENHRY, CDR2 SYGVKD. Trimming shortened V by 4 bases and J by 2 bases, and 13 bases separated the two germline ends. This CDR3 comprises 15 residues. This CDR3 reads CAISGSSGDTDTQYF. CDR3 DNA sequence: TGTGCCATCAGTGGAAGTAGCGGAGACACAGATACGCAGTATTTT.

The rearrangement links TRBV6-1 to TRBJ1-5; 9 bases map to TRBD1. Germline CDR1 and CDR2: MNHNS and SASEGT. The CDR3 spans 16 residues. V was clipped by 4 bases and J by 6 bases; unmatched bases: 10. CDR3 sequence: CASSGRTGDFGQPQHF. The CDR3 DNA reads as TGTGCCAGCAGTGGGAGGACAGGGGACTTCGGTCAGCCCCAGCATTTT.

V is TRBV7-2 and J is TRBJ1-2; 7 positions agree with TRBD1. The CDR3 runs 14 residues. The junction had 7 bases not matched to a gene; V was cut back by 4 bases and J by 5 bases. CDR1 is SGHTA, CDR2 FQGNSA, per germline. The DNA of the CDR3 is TGTGCCAGCAGCTCCGGACAGGCCCTTTATGGCTACACCTTC. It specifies CASSSGQALYGYTF.

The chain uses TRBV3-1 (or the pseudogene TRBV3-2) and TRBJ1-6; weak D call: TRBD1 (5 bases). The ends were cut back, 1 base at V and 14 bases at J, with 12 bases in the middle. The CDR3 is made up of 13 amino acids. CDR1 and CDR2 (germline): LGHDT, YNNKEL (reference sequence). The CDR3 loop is CASSQALGGALHF. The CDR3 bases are TGTGCCAGCAGCCAAGCCCTGGGAGGGGCCCTCCACTTT.

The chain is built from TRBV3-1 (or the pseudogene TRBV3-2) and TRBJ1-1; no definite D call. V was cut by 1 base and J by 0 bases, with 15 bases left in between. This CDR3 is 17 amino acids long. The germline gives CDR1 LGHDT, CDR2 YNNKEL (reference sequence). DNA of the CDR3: TGTGCCAGCAGCCAAGGGCGGGTGTGGCGGATGAACACTGAAGCTTTCTTT. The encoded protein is CASSQGRVWRMNTEAFF.

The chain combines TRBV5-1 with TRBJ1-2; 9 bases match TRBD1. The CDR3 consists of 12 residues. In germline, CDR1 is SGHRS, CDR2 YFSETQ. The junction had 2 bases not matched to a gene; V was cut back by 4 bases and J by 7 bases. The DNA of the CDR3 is TGCGCCAGCAGCCCGGACAGGGGTGGCTACACCTTC. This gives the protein CASSPDRGGYTF. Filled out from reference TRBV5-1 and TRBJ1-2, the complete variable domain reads KAGVTQTPRYLIKTRGQQVTLSCSPISGHRSVSWYQQTPGQGLQFLFEYFSETQRNKGNFPGRFSGRQFSNSRSEMNVSTLELGDSALYLCASSPDRGGYTFGSGTRLTVV.